The sequence of this T cell receptor beta chain was determined in a study of technical replicates of blood from several donors. This table comes from immunoSEQ multiplex PCR, and its TCRdb copy is limited to in-frame clones, with some not included. The profile shows approximately 70,000 clones, about 97% of them singletons. The TCR originated in a human donor in good health. Sequenced input: T cells isolated from PBMCs.

CDR3 coding DNA: TGTGCCACCAGCAGGGGCACAGGGAGTACTGAAGCTTTCTTT. It is translated as CATSRGTGSTEAFF. The chain recombines TRBV15 with TRBJ1-1, with D maybe TRBD1 (6 bases). The length of the CDR3 is 14 residues. The germline CDR1 and CDR2 sequences are LNHNV and YYDKDF (reference sequence). Trimming removed 3 bases from V and 5 bases from J, with 13 bases in between.